This T cell receptor (beta chain) is drawn from a study of T-cell reconstitution after alpha-beta-depleted transplantation in children. The trim removed 4 bases at V and 12 bases at J, leaving 18 bases unmatched. The CDR3 spans 16 residues. Germline assignment: CDR1 DFQATT and CDR2 SNEGSKA (reference sequence). Molecular barcoding with unique molecular identifiers was used for the TCRbeta library. Each CDR3 protein is one row after TCRdb ran MiXCR on the PCR reads. This table holds almost 500,000 distinct CDR3 sequences, around 12% found once. This receptor was identified in a human donor who donated a stem cell graft to a child with combined immunodeficiency. The chain uses TRBV20-1 and TRBJ2-1; 10 bases match TRBD2. The sample here was PBMCs from the stem cell graft donor, taken from the stem cell graft. The CDR3 DNA reads TGCAGTGCTACTCAGTTTGGACTAGCGGCAAACACAGGGCAGTTCTTC. It codes for CSATQFGLAANTGQFF.